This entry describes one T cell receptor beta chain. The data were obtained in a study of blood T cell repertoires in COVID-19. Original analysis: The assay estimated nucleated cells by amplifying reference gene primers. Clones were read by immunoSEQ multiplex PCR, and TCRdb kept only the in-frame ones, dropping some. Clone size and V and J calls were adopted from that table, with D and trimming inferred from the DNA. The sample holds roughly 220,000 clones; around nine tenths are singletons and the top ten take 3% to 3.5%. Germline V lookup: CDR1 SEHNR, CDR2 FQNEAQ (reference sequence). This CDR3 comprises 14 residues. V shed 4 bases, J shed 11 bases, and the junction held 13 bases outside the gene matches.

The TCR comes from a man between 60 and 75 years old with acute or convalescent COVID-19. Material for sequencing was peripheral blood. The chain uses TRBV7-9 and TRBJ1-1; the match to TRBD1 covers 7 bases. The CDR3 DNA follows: TGTGCCAGCAGCTACGGGACAGCAGACCAGGGGGCTTTCTTT. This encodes CASSYGTADQGAFF.